This TCR beta chain was observed in a study of blood T cells in healthy people across ages. Study information: Per two T cells, about one barcoded beta molecule was captured through template switching. Study conclusions and caveats: A strong correlation was found between TCR beta diversity and the percentage of naive T cells. Getting older went along with TCR beta diversity per million T cells dropping roughly linearly. A conclusive naive versus antigen-experienced comparison was prevented by the unsorted PBMCs.

Regarding this clonotype: The target antigen is unknown.

The CDR3 loop spans 13 amino acids. V was pared by 3 bases and J by 10 bases, with 15 bases between. Then a second PCR, running roughly 7 to 11 cycles, was carried out with a sample-barcoded 5' primer and a J-beta primer mix. TCRdb re-called the 5' RACE reads with MiXCR, one entry per CDR3 protein. The table shows some 900,000 distinct CDR3 sequences, with roughly 50% occurring only once. The TCR sequence derives from a man aged 30 to 39 in good health. The rearrangement joins TRBV12-3 or TRBV12-4 to TRBJ1-2, with a possible D match to TRBD1 (5 bases). Sequencing input: blood. The CDR3 DNA follows: TGTGCCAGCAGTTTTTTTTCAGGGAAAGTCTACACCTTC. It is translated as CASSFFSGKVYTF.